This entry lists 17 T cell receptor beta chains sequenced from one sample in a study of PD-1 blockade in classical Hodgkin lymphoma. Each patient experienced a relapse that followed autologous stem cell transplantation, and brentuximab vedotin exposure varied. Using immunoSEQ multiplex PCR, the repertoire was profiled, and TCRdb retains in-frame clones only, with some absent. This sample carries about 6,500 clones, about 80% of them seen once, and the ten largest clones take more than 35%. The sequencing here drew on peripheral blood mononuclear cells (PBMCs), taken at baseline. All receptors come from a human donor with classical Hodgkin lymphoma.

The gene calls are TRBV30 and TRBJ1-1, with TRBD1 matching over 7 bases. CDR3 length: 13 residues. From germline, CDR1 is GTSNPN and CDR2 SVGIG (reference sequence). V dropped 1 base and J dropped 6; count of bases not matched to a gene: 5. The CDR3 nucleotides are TGTGCCTGGAGTGGGGACAGTCTGGCTGAAGCTTTCTTT. This encodes CAWSGDSLAEAFF.

The rearrangement links TRBV6-1 to TRBJ2-3; TRBD2 matches at 10 bases. From germline, CDR1 is MNHNS and CDR2 SASEGT. Unmatched junction bases numbered 2, after V lost 7 bases and J lost 4 bases. This CDR3 spans 13 amino acids. The CDR3 region is CASNLAGADTQYF. Here the CDR3 DNA reads TGTGCCAGCAATCTAGCGGGAGCAGATACGCAGTATTTT.

The rearrangement joins TRBV2 to TRBJ2-1; no reliable D call. The CDR3 contains 13 residues. V lost 8 bases and J lost 6, with 14 bases in between. Germline CDR1 SNHLY, CDR2 FYNNEI. The CDR3 sequence is CASEDGEGNEQFF. The CDR3 region has the DNA TGTGCCAGCGAGGACGGAGAAGGCAATGAGCAGTTCTTC.

The chain carries TRBV7-8 and TRBJ2-7; 8 positions match TRBD1. Germline trimming cut 6 bases from V and 0 bases from J; bases unmatched to any gene: 10. This CDR3 region has 16 residues. Germline V lookup: CDR1 SGHVS, CDR2 FQNEAQ. The CDR3 DNA follows: TGTGCCAGCAGATATTCCATAACAGGGGGCTCCTACGAGCAGTACTTC. Translating gives CASRYSITGGSYEQYF.

The chain uses TRBV5-1 and TRBJ2-6; D unresolved. V shed 1 base and J shed 0 bases, with 5 bases lying between them. The germline CDR1 and CDR2 sequences are SGHRS and YFSETQ. The CDR3 is 15 amino acids. The CDR3 reads CASSLSLSGANVLTF. The CDR3, as DNA: TGCGCCAGCAGCTTGAGCCTCTCTGGGGCCAACGTCCTGACTTTC.

The chain carries TRBV29-1 and TRBJ2-2; D is unclear. CDR3 size: 11 residues. Germline CDR1 SQVTM, CDR2 ANQGSEA. V was clipped by 1 base and J by 6 bases, with 3 bases between them. The CDR3 coding sequence is TGCAGCGTTGAAGGGGCCGGGGAGCTGTTTTTT. Protein: CSVEGAGELFF.

This rearrangement joins TRBV6-1 to TRBJ1-3; D gene ambiguous. Looked up from germline, CDR1 is MNHNS and CDR2 is SASEGT. This CDR3 has 14 residues. V gave up 6 bases and J gave up 4 bases, with 13 bases separating them. CDR3 sequence reads: CASSYGSAGNTIYF. DNA for the CDR3: TGTGCCAGCAGCTACGGGTCAGCCGGAAACACCATATATTTT.

The chain is built from TRBV7-6 and TRBJ1-3; no clear D. The V and J ends lost 3 bases and 6 bases respectively, with 12 bases between them. Germline CDR1 is SGHVS and CDR2 is FNYEAQ. This CDR3 has 14 amino acids. This chain's CDR3 is CASSFAGAENTIYF. CDR3 DNA sequence: TGTGCCAGCAGCTTTGCAGGCGCGGAAAACACCATATATTTT.

The gene calls are TRBV28 and TRBJ1-2; no clear D gene. V was trimmed by 4 bases and J by 1 base, leaving 13 bases between them. The V gene's germline CDR1 is MDHEN and CDR2 SYDVKM. This CDR3 spans 15 amino acids. As DNA, the CDR3 is TGTGCCAGCAGTTCTTTCTGGGCGGATAACTATGGCTACACCTTC. Its protein is CASSSFWADNYGYTF.

This chain uses TRBV12-5 with TRBJ1-1; D ambiguous. The CDR3 covers 14 residues. The V gene lost 8 bases and the J gene lost 0 bases, with 13 bases spanning the gap. Germline V gene data show CDR1 as LGHNT and CDR2 as FRNRAP. DNA for the CDR3: TGTGCTAGTATGCCCGGCAGGCTGAACACTGAAGCTTTCTTT. This translates into CASMPGRLNTEAFF.

V and J are TRBV5-6 and TRBJ1-6, with D unclear. Germline V lookup: CDR1 SGHDT, CDR2 YYEEEE. V dropped 0 bases and J dropped 13 bases, with 8 bases sitting between them. The CDR3 length is 12 residues. CDR3 region: CASSLEEAPLHF. The CDR3 coding sequence is TGTGCCAGCAGCTTGGAGGAGGCGCCCCTCCACTTT.

The gene calls are TRBV27 and TRBJ2-7; possibly TRBD2 for D (5 bases). The germline V gene has CDR1 MNHEY and CDR2 SMNVEV (reference sequence). There are 15 residues in the CDR3. V dropped 6 bases and J dropped 7 bases, with 22 bases sitting between them. CDR3 bases: TGTGCCAGCAGATCCGCAGACGGGGTCCCCTGGGAGCAGTACTTC. It specifies CASRSADGVPWEQYF.

The sample holds one count of this clone. The V gene is TRBV11-3, the J gene TRBJ1-1; the D gene is possibly TRBD1 (6 bases). V was trimmed by 4 bases and J by 2 bases, leaving 17 bases between them. This CDR3 comprises 16 residues. Germline V gene data show CDR1 as SGHNT and CDR2 as YENEEA. CDR3 sequence: CASSSGWTDHNTEAFF. The CDR3 region has the DNA TGTGCCAGCAGCTCCGGATGGACAGACCATAACACTGAAGCTTTCTTT.

This rearrangement joins TRBV2 to TRBJ2-7; D is tentatively TRBD1 or TRBD2 (6 bases each). This CDR3 has 14 amino acids. The V end lost 6 bases, the J end lost 3 bases, and 15 bases lay between the germline ends. Germline loops: CDR1 SNHLY, CDR2 FYNNEI. DNA of the CDR3: TGTGCCAGCAGCTTGGGGGGCGACTTCTACGAGCAGTACTTC. Translation: CASSLGGDFYEQYF.

The chain carries TRBV2 and TRBJ2-2, with 8 nucleotides matching TRBD1. The CDR3 is 14 residues long. V shed 4 bases, J shed 6 bases, and the junction held 4 bases outside the gene matches. Germline V lookup: CDR1 SNHLY, CDR2 FYNNEI. The CDR3 protein is CASSGQGQAGELFF. For the CDR3, the DNA is TGTGCCAGCAGTGGACAGGGGCAGGCCGGGGAGCTGTTTTTT.

This clone has only one observation. The V call is TRBV5-6, the J call TRBJ2-5, with unresolved D. V lost 5 bases and J lost 4, with 9 bases in between. The CDR3 covers 12 residues. Germline lookup yields CDR1 SGHDT and CDR2 YYEEEE. CDR3 bases: TGTGCCAGCAGGGAGTTACTAGAGACCCAGTACTTC. Amino acid sequence: CASRELLETQYF.

This chain links TRBV5-4 with TRBJ2-5; 7 nucleotides align to TRBD2. CDR3 size: 15 residues. Germline V CDR1 and CDR2: SGHNT, YYREEE (reference sequence). Trimming cost V 1 base and J 4 bases; bases outside gene matches: 7. CDR3 sequence: CASSLRGLQAETQYF. CDR3 bases: TGTGCCAGCAGCTTGAGGGGACTACAAGCAGAGACCCAGTACTTC.